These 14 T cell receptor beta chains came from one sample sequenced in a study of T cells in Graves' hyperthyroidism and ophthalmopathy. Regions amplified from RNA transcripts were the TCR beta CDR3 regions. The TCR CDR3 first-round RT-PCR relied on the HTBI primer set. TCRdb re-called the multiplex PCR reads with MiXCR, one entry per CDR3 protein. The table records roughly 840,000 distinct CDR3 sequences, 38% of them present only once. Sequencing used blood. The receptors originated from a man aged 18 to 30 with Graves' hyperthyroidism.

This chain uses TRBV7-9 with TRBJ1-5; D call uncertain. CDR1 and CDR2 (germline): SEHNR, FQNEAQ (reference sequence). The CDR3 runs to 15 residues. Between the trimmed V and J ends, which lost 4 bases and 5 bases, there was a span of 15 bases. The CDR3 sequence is CASSSEGYPDQPQHF. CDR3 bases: TGTGCCAGCAGCTCGGAAGGTTACCCAGATCAGCCCCAGCATTTT.

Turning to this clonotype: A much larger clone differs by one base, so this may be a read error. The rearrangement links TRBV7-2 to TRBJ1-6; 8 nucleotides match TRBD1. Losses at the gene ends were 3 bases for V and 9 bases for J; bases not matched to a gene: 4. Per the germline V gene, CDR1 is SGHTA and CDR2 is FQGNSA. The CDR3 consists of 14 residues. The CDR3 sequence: CASSFGQGSSPLHF. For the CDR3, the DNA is TGTGCCAGCAGCTTCGGACAGGGTTCTTCACCCCTCCACTTT.

The CDR3 sequence: CASSLESLGPGDGYTF. The CDR3 nucleotides read TGTGCCAGCAGCTTAGAAAGCCTCGGTCCAGGCGATGGCTACACCTTC. The chain carries TRBV11-3 and TRBJ1-2; D is uncertain. The germline V gene encodes CDR1 SGHNT and CDR2 YENEEA. This CDR3 has 16 residues. V was pared by 0 bases and J by 6 bases, with 17 bases between.

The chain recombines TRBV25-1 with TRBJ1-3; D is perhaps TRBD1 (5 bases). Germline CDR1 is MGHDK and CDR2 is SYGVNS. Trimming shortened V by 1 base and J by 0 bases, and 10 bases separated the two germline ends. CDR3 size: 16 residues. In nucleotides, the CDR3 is TGTGCCAGCAGTGAATCGGGGGTATCCTCTGGAAACACCATATATTTT. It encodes CASSESGVSSGNTIYF.

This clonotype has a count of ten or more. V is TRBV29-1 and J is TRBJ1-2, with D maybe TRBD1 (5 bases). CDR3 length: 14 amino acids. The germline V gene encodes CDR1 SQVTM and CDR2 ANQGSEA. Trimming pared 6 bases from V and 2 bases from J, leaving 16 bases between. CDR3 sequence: CSVGGRNWNYGYTF. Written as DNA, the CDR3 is TGCAGCGTCGGGGGTAGGAATTGGAACTATGGCTACACCTTC.

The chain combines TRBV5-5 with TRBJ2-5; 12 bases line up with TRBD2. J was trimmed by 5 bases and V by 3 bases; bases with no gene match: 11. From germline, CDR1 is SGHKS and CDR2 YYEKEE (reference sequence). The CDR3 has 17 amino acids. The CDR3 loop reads CASSSSRLAGVRETQYF. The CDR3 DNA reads TGTGCCAGCAGCTCCTCACGACTAGCGGGAGTACGGGAGACCCAGTACTTC.

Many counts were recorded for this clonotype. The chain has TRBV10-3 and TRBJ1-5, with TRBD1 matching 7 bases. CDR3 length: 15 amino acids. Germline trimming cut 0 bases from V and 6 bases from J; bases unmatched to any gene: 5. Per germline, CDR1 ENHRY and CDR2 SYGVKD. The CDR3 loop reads CAISESVSGGQPQHF. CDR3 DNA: TGTGCCATCAGTGAGTCGGTTTCAGGGGGTCAGCCCCAGCATTTT.

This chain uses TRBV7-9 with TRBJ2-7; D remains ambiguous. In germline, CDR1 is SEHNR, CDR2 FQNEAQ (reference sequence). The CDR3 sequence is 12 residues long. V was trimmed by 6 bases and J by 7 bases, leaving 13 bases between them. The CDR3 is CASSFDKREQYF. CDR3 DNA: TGTGCCAGCAGTTTCGATAAGAGGGAGCAGTACTTC.

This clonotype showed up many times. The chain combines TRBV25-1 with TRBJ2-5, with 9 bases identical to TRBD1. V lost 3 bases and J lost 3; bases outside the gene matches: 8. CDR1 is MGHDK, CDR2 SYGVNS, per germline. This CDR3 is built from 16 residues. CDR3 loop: CASSDPGQGIEETQYF. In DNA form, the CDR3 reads TGTGCCAGCAGTGATCCGGGACAGGGTATAGAAGAGACCCAGTACTTC.

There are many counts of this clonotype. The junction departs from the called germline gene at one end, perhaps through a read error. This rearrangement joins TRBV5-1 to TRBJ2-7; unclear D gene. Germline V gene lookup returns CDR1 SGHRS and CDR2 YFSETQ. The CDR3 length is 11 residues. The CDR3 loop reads CASSLSDEQYF. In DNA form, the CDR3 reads TGTGCCAGCAGCCTCTCGGACGAGCAGTACTTC.

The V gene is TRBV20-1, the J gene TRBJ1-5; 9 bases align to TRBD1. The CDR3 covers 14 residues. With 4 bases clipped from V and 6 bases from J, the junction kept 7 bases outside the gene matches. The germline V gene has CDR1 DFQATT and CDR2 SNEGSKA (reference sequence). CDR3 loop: CSATRGQGVQPQHF. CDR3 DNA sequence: TGCAGTGCTACGCGGGGACAGGGCGTTCAGCCCCAGCATTTT.

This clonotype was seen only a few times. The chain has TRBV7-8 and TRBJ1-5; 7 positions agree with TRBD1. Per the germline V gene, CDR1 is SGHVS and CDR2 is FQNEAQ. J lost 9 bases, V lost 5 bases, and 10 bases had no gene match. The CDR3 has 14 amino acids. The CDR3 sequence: CASSHQGDPRPQHF. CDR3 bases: TGTGCCAGCAGCCATCAGGGGGACCCGCGGCCCCAGCATTTT.

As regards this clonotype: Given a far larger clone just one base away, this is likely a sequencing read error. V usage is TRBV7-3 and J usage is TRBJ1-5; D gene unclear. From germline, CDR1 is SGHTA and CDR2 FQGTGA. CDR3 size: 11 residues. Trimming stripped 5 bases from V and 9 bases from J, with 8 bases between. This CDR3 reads CASSRGRPQHF. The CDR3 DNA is TGTGCCAGCAGCCGTGGGCGGCCCCAGCATTTT.

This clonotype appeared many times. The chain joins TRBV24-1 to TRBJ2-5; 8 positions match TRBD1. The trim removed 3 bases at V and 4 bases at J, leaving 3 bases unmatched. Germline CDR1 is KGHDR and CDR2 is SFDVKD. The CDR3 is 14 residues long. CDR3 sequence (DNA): TGTGCCACCAGTGATCGGACAGGGCCAGAGACCCAGTACTTC. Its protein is CATSDRTGPETQYF.